The 8 T cell receptor beta chains below come from one sample, sequenced in a study of cytomegalovirus exposure and HLA in healthy donors. A multiplex PCR was run with 60 Vbeta primers and 13 Jbeta primers. Clones were sequenced by immunoSEQ multiplex PCR, and TCRdb holds only the in-frame ones, with some missing. The data show 140,000 to 150,000 clones, roughly 80% seen once. The sequencing sample was made of PBMCs. All receptors come from a man in his forties in good health and CMV-seropositive.

The chain carries TRBV29-1 and TRBJ1-3; no firm D call. Trimming removed 3 bases at V and 4 bases at J, with 4 bases between. The CDR3 contains 11 residues. Germline V gives CDR1 SQVTM, CDR2 ANQGSEA. In DNA form, the CDR3 reads TGCAGCGTTGATTCGGGAAACACCATATATTTT. The encoded protein is CSVDSGNTIYF.

About this clone itself: Other nucleotide sequences in the sample specify the same CDR3. The gene calls are TRBV14 and TRBJ2-7, with TRBD2 as a possible D gene (7 bases). This CDR3 has 14 residues. Trimming left V 1 base short and J 6 bases short, with 13 bases between. CDR1 is SGHDN and CDR2 is FVKESK in the germline V gene. The CDR3 sequence is CASSQARGGGEQYF. The CDR3 DNA follows: TGTGCCAGCAGCCAAGCTAGGGGGGGTGGCGAGCAGTACTTC. The variable domain in full, with the rest retrieved from reference TRBV14 and TRBJ2-7, is EAGVTQFPSHSVIEKGQTVTLRCDPISGHDNLYWYRRVMGKEIKFLLHFVKESKQDESGMPNNRFLAERTGGTYSTLKVQPAELEDSGVYFCASSQARGGGEQYFGPGTRLTVT.

In this sample, this clone turned up a few times. This rearrangement joins TRBV6-5 to TRBJ1-2; 7 nucleotides align to TRBD1. The V segment lost 6 bases and the J segment 9 bases; nucleotides outside the gene matches: 4. CDR1 and CDR2 from the germline V gene are MNHEY and SVGAGI. The CDR3 length is 11 residues. Here the CDR3 DNA reads TGTGCCAGCAGGAACAGGGGAAGCTACACCTTC. This gives the protein CASRNRGSYTF.

This clone has more than one count but fewer than ten. V is TRBV27 and J is TRBJ2-4; D is perhaps TRBD1 (6 bases). The CDR3 is 13 residues long. The germline CDR1 and CDR2 sequences are MNHEY and SMNVEV (reference sequence). V lost 3 bases and J lost 4, with 7 bases in between. The CDR3 nucleotides read TGTGCCAGCAGTTTGGACAGAAAAAACATTCAGTACTTC. This translates into CASSLDRKNIQYF.

This clone is a singleton in its sample. This chain links TRBV4-3 with TRBJ1-1; TRBD1 matches at 7 bases. This CDR3 contains 15 residues. J was trimmed by 5 bases and V by 2 bases; bases with no gene match: 8. The germline V gene has CDR1 LGHNA and CDR2 YSLEER. The CDR3 region has the DNA TGCGCCAGCAGCCAATCAGGGGGTTGGGGGACTGAAGCTTTCTTT. Its translation is CASSQSGGWGTEAFF.

This clone was seen only once. The chain is built from TRBV9 and TRBJ1-2; 7 bases align to TRBD1. The ends lost 4 bases at V and 5 bases at J; junction bases unmatched: 5. CDR3 length equals 13 residues. CDR1 is SGDLS and CDR2 is YYNGEE in the germline V gene. The CDR3 protein is CASSMPGQYGYTF. The DNA for the CDR3 is TGTGCCAGCAGCATGCCGGGACAGTATGGCTACACCTTC.

Concerning this clone: One end of the junction fails to match germline, which may point to a read error. The genes are TRBV7-9 and TRBJ2-3; 7 positions agree with TRBD2. The germline gives CDR1 SEHNR, CDR2 FQNEAQ (reference sequence). The CDR3 contains 15 residues. For the CDR3, the DNA is TGTTCCAGCAGCTTAGGCGGGGGAAACACAGATACGCAGTATTTT. Translation gives CSSSLGGGNTDTQYF. The full variable domain, with the rest looked up from reference TRBV7-9 and TRBJ2-3, is DTGVSQNPRHKITKRGQNVTFRCDPISEHNRLYWYRQTLGQGPEFLTYFQNEAQLEKSRLLSDRFSAERPKGSFSTLEIQRTEQGDSAMYLCSSSLGGGNTDTQYFGPGTRLTVL.

The chain carries TRBV2 and TRBJ2-2, with TRBD1 identical over 7 bases. V was pared by 5 bases and J by 6 bases, with 6 bases of the junction left unmatched. Germline V CDR1 and CDR2: SNHLY, FYNNEI. The CDR3 has 14 amino acids. Written as DNA, the CDR3 is TGTGCCAGCAGTCCTCCAGGGGGAGCCGGGGAGCTGTTTTTT. Amino acids: CASSPPGGAGELFF.